A single sample gave rise to the 32 T cell receptor beta chains below, sequenced in a study of control samples from healthy donors and cancer patients. This table comes from immunoSEQ multiplex PCR, and its TCRdb copy is limited to in-frame clones, with some not included. Here the sample spans about 53,000 clones, 87% being singletons. The specimen was PBMCs. Source of these receptors: a man aged 55 to 70 with head and neck cancer.

The rearrangement joins TRBV5-4 to TRBJ2-7; D gene ambiguous. Germline V gives CDR1 SGHNT, CDR2 YYREEE (reference sequence). The V end was cut by 4 bases, the J end by 3 bases, with 14 bases between. This CDR3 region has 14 residues. In nucleotides, the CDR3 is TGTGCCAGCAGCCGCGCCCCCGGCGACTACGAGCAGTACTTC. It specifies CASSRAPGDYEQYF.

This chain links TRBV6-5 with TRBJ2-7, with unresolved D. Germline V gene sequence: CDR1 MNHEY, CDR2 SVGAGI. This CDR3 spans 11 amino acids. Trimming removed 6 bases at V and 3 bases at J, with 6 bases between. This CDR3 reads CASRIIYEQYF. In DNA, the CDR3 is TGTGCCAGCAGGATAATCTACGAGCAGTACTTC.

The chain recombines TRBV4-2 with TRBJ2-2; no clear D gene. The CDR3 totals 16 residues. Trimming shortened V by 1 base and J by 6 bases, and 15 bases separated the two germline ends. Germline assignment: CDR1 LGHNA and CDR2 YNFKEQ. CDR3 protein: CASSQADSSGSGELFF. The DNA of the CDR3 is TGTGCCAGCAGCCAAGCTGACTCCTCCGGTTCCGGGGAGCTGTTTTTT.

The rearrangement joins TRBV5-1 to TRBJ1-1; 8 positions match TRBD1. The CDR3 extends over 13 amino acids. The V and J ends lost 6 bases and 5 bases, in that order; junction bases with no gene match: 6. Germline V gene lookup returns CDR1 SGHRS and CDR2 YFSETQ. The CDR3 sequence: CASTEDRATEAFF. The CDR3 DNA follows: TGCGCCAGCACCGAGGACAGGGCGACTGAAGCTTTCTTT.

The rearrangement links TRBV5-1 to TRBJ2-1; D assignment may be TRBD1 or TRBD2 (6 bases each). V was cut by 4 bases and J by 2 bases, with 16 bases left in between. CDR1 and CDR2 (germline): SGHRS, YFSETQ. This CDR3 region has 16 residues. CDR3: CASSATGALTYNEQFF. CDR3 DNA sequence: TGCGCCAGCAGCGCCACGGGGGCGCTTACCTACAATGAGCAGTTCTTC.

This chain joins TRBV11-3 and TRBJ2-1, with D possibly TRBD1 on 6 matching bases. The CDR3 loop spans 14 amino acids. CDR1 SGHNT and CDR2 YENEEA come from the germline V gene. Trimming took 4 bases from V and 3 from J, leaving 10 bases between them. The CDR3: CASSSDSFYNEQFF. CDR3 DNA sequence: TGTGCCAGCAGCTCGGACAGCTTCTACAATGAGCAGTTCTTC.

The rearrangement joins TRBV18 to TRBJ2-2; D may be TRBD1 (5 bases). Per the germline V gene, CDR1 is KGHSH and CDR2 is LQKENI. The CDR3 runs 16 residues. Trimming stripped 1 base from V and 2 bases from J, with 11 bases between. The CDR3 here is CASSPRLTVNTGELFF. The CDR3 bases are TGTGCCAGCTCACCACGTCTGACAGTTAACACCGGGGAGCTGTTTTTT.

The gene calls are TRBV5-6 and TRBJ1-1, with D unresolved. Germline-derived CDR1 and CDR2 are SGHDT and YYEEEE. The V and J ends lost 2 bases and 6 bases respectively, with 5 bases between them. The CDR3 contains 11 residues. The CDR3: CASSLLSEAFF. In DNA, the CDR3 is TGTGCCAGCAGCTTACTGTCTGAAGCTTTCTTT.

The J gene is TRBJ2-3, the V gene TRBV7-3, with 8 bases that match TRBD2. J was trimmed by 5 bases and V by 4 bases; bases with no gene match: 5. The CDR3 totals 14 residues. Germline CDR1 reads SGHTA; CDR2 reads FQGTGA. CDR3 protein: CASSSGLALDTQYF. The DNA of the CDR3 is TGTGCCAGCAGCTCCGGACTAGCATTAGATACGCAGTATTTT.

As concerns this clone: One junction end disagrees with the germline gene, perhaps due to a read error. Other DNA sequences of this sample code for an identical CDR3. The genes are TRBV29-1 and TRBJ1-2; 9 bases match TRBD1. The germline CDR1 and CDR2 sequences are SQVTM and ANQGSEA. CDR3 length: 12 amino acids. The CDR3 bases are TGCAGCGGAACAGGGGGCGACTACGGCTACACCTTC. This sequence encodes CSGTGGDYGYTF.

This clone turned up a few times. The chain combines TRBV7-2 with TRBJ2-3; 8 bases are shared with TRBD2. In germline, CDR1 is SGHTA, CDR2 FQGNSA. The V and J ends lost 7 bases and 1 base, in that order; junction bases with no gene match: 4. The CDR3 totals 14 residues. Written as DNA, the CDR3 is TGTGCCAGCAAAAGAGCGGGGGGCACAGATACGCAGTATTTT. Its translation: CASKRAGGTDTQYF.

This chain links TRBV19 with TRBJ2-3; D unclear. The CDR3 sequence is 12 residues long. Germline CDR1 and CDR2: LNHDA and SQIVND (reference sequence). Deletions cut 4 bases from V and 4 bases from J, with 6 bases between. The CDR3 here is CASSRPPDTQYF. In DNA, the CDR3 is TGTGCCAGTAGTAGACCCCCAGATACGCAGTATTTT.

This chain joins TRBV6-2 or TRBV6-3 and TRBJ1-5; D gene uncertain. Germline lookup yields CDR1 MNHEY and CDR2 SVGEGT. The CDR3 is made up of 16 amino acids. Trimming took 2 bases from V and 4 from J, leaving 15 bases between them. CDR3 DNA sequence: TGTGCCAGCAGTTACGGTGGGTCAGTCGGGAATCAGCCCCAGCATTTT. Translation gives CASSYGGSVGNQPQHF.

V and J are TRBV9 and TRBJ2-1; 7 nucleotides align to TRBD1. The CDR3 spans 16 residues. Germline CDR1 reads SGDLS; CDR2 reads YYNGEE. With V trimmed by 4 bases and J by 0 bases, 7 bases remained unmatched. CDR3 residues: CASSPKGQSSYNEQFF. The CDR3, as DNA: TGTGCCAGCAGCCCCAAGGGACAGAGCTCCTACAATGAGCAGTTCTTC. The whole variable domain, remainder taken from reference TRBV9 and TRBJ2-1, is DSGVTQTPKHLITATGQRVTLRCSPRSGDLSVYWYQQSLDQGLQFLIQYYNGEERAKGNILERFSAQQFPDLHSELNLSSLELGDSALYFCASSPKGQSSYNEQFFGPGTRLTVL.

The rearrangement joins TRBV7-8 to TRBJ2-1; D uncertain. CDR1 and CDR2 from the germline V gene are SGHVS and FQNEAQ. V gave up 1 base and J gave up 7 bases, with 14 bases separating them. The length of the CDR3 is 15 residues. The CDR3 nucleotides read TGTGCCAGCAGCTTAGAGGGCGGAAAGTGGAATGAGCAGTTCTTC. Translation: CASSLEGGKWNEQFF.

V gene TRBV5-4 combines with J gene TRBJ1-2; TRBD1 matches 10 bases. The V gene end was trimmed by 2 bases and the J gene end by 0 bases; junction bases not matched to a gene: 4. The length of the CDR3 is 16 residues. Germline CDR1 reads SGHNT; CDR2 reads YYREEE (reference sequence). The CDR3 spells CASSLGTGDPNYGYTF. CDR3 DNA: TGTGCCAGCAGCTTAGGGACAGGGGATCCTAACTATGGCTACACCTTC.

This clone was seen a single time. The chain couples TRBV21-1 to TRBJ2-1; TRBD1 was called by the table and not checked on the DNA. TRBV21-1 has pseudogene status. This CDR3 spans 18 amino acids. CDR3 loop: CASSARDIQDNLDNEQFF. The CDR3 nucleotides read TGTGCCAGCAGCGCCCGGGACATCCAAGATAATTTGGACAATGAGCAGTTCTTC.

The rearrangement uses TRBV11-2 and TRBJ1-2, with 7 bases fitting TRBD1. Germline loops: CDR1 SGHAT, CDR2 FQNNGV. V was pared by 2 bases and J by 6 bases, with 6 bases of the junction left unmatched. This CDR3 contains 14 residues. DNA of the CDR3: TGTGCCAGCAGCTTACGACAGGGAGCGGATGGCTACACCTTC. Its translation is CASSLRQGADGYTF.

J is TRBJ2-3 and V is TRBV6-2 or TRBV6-3; D is perhaps TRBD1 (5 bases). The germline V gene encodes CDR1 MNHEY and CDR2 SVGEGT. The length of the CDR3 is 15 residues. V was trimmed by 2 bases and J by 0 bases, leaving 9 bases between them. CDR3 DNA sequence: TGTGCCAGCAGTTACGCACAGGATAGCACAGATACGCAGTATTTT. Translating it yields CASSYAQDSTDTQYF.

Only a few counts were recorded for this clone. The chain has TRBV10-3 and TRBJ1-1, with 9 bases aligning to TRBD1. This CDR3 is built from 16 residues. CDR1 is ENHRY, CDR2 SYGVKD, per germline. Unmatched junction bases numbered 4, after V lost 2 bases and J lost 0 bases. The CDR3 reads CAISEPGQGMNTEAFF. The CDR3, as DNA: TGTGCCATCAGTGAGCCGGGACAGGGAATGAACACTGAAGCTTTCTTT.

The CDR3 loop reads CASSIPGGIPPDTQYF. In nucleotides, the CDR3 is TGTGCCAGTAGTATCCCGGGCGGGATACCCCCAGATACGCAGTATTTT. The chain combines TRBV19 with TRBJ2-3, with TRBD2 as a possible D gene (6 bases). Germline CDR1 is LNHDA and CDR2 is SQIVND (reference sequence). Trimming shortened V by 3 bases and J by 4 bases, and 17 bases separated the two germline ends. The CDR3 covers 16 residues.

The chain joins TRBV11-2 to TRBJ1-2; D is unclear. CDR1 is SGHAT, CDR2 FQNNGV, per germline. Trimming pared 0 bases from V and 8 bases from J, leaving 16 bases between. There are 15 residues in the CDR3. The CDR3 sequence is CASSLDRAVVMGYTF. The CDR3 DNA reads as TGTGCCAGCAGCTTAGATAGGGCGGTGGTAATGGGCTACACCTTC.

This clone was counted a single time. J is TRBJ1-5 and V is TRBV19; no clear D gene. This CDR3 is 13 amino acids long. Germline values: CDR1 LNHDA, CDR2 SQIVND (reference sequence). The V gene lost 3 bases and the J gene lost 4 bases, with 7 bases spanning the gap. Here the CDR3 reads CASSIGRNQPQHF. The DNA of the CDR3 is TGTGCCAGTAGTATCGGGAGAAATCAGCCCCAGCATTTT.

This clone was observed a single time. The chain joins TRBV30 to TRBJ2-7; 7 bases agree with TRBD2. Per the germline V gene, CDR1 is GTSNPN and CDR2 is SVGIG (reference sequence). Unmatched junction bases numbered 8, after V lost 0 bases and J lost 9 bases. This CDR3 has 13 amino acids. CDR3 protein: CAWSVAGLSAQYF. In DNA form, the CDR3 reads TGTGCCTGGAGTGTAGCGGGACTATCGGCGCAGTACTTC.

The genes are TRBV7-2 and TRBJ2-5; 8 nucleotides line up with TRBD1. Germline CDR1 SGHTA, CDR2 FQGNSA. The CDR3 totals 14 residues. Unmatched junction bases numbered 7, after V lost 5 bases and J lost 5 bases. The CDR3 coding sequence is TGTGCCAGCAGCATTAGGACAGGGAGGGAGACCCAGTACTTC. Translating it yields CASSIRTGRETQYF.

The rearrangement joins TRBV6-5 to TRBJ2-7; D may be TRBD1 (6 bases). V dropped 6 bases and J dropped 3 bases, with 12 bases sitting between them. Germline CDR1 MNHEY, CDR2 SVGAGI. There are 13 residues in the CDR3. Here the CDR3 DNA reads TGTGCCAGCAGGCTAGACAGGCGCTACGAGCAGTACTTC. This encodes CASRLDRRYEQYF.

CDR3 loop: CASSLIPGGRHEQFF. CDR3 bases: TGTGCCAGCAGCTTAATTCCAGGGGGTCGCCATGAGCAGTTCTTC. The chain couples TRBV7-3 to TRBJ2-1, with 7 bases lining up with TRBD1. The CDR3 is 15 amino acids. Trimming took 1 base from V and 8 from J; bases not matched to a gene: 8. From germline, CDR1 is SGHTA and CDR2 FQGTGA.

V is TRBV18 and J is TRBJ2-5; D possibly corresponds to TRBD2 (6 bases). Trimming pared 5 bases from V and 4 bases from J, leaving 14 bases between. The germline V gene has CDR1 KGHSH and CDR2 LQKENI. CDR3 length: 14 residues. CDR3 DNA sequence: TGTGCCAGCTCAGAGCGACGGGACTCAGAGACCCAGTACTTC. It yields the protein CASSERRDSETQYF.

The V call is TRBV7-2, the J call TRBJ2-7; D is unclear. Per germline, CDR1 SGHTA and CDR2 FQGNSA. The CDR3 has 13 residues. V was clipped by 6 bases and J by 0 bases, with 9 bases between them. CDR3 DNA sequence: TGTGCCAGCAGGTCGACTTACTCCTACGAGCAGTACTTC. It codes for CASRSTYSYEQYF.

This clone appeared once. The rearrangement uses TRBV30 and TRBJ1-6; no clear D gene. V was shortened by 1 base and J by 2 bases, with 9 bases between the two germline ends. Germline V lookup: CDR1 GTSNPN, CDR2 SVGIG (reference sequence). The CDR3 is 15 residues long. The CDR3 here is CAWSARGPYNSPLHF. CDR3 in DNA: TGTGCCTGGAGTGCGCGTGGACCCTATAATTCACCCCTCCACTTT.

The V gene is TRBV27, the J gene TRBJ1-5; D is unresolved. The germline V and J ends were trimmed by 5 bases and 5 bases, with 10 bases remaining between them. The CDR3 is 13 residues long. Germline V lookup: CDR1 MNHEY, CDR2 SMNVEV (reference sequence). CDR3 in amino acids: CASSPFVDQPQHF. The CDR3 DNA follows: TGTGCCAGCAGTCCGTTCGTCGATCAGCCCCAGCATTTT.

This chain joins TRBV3-1 (or the pseudogene TRBV3-2) and TRBJ2-5, with D possibly called TRBD1 or TRBD2 (6 bases each). V lost 2 bases to trimming and J lost 4 bases, with 17 bases between them. This CDR3 is built from 16 residues. Germline loops: CDR1 LGHDT, CDR2 YNNKEL (reference sequence). The CDR3 is CASSQTPGALGETQYF. As DNA, the CDR3 is TGTGCCAGCAGCCAAACTCCGGGGGCCCTTGGAGAGACCCAGTACTTC.